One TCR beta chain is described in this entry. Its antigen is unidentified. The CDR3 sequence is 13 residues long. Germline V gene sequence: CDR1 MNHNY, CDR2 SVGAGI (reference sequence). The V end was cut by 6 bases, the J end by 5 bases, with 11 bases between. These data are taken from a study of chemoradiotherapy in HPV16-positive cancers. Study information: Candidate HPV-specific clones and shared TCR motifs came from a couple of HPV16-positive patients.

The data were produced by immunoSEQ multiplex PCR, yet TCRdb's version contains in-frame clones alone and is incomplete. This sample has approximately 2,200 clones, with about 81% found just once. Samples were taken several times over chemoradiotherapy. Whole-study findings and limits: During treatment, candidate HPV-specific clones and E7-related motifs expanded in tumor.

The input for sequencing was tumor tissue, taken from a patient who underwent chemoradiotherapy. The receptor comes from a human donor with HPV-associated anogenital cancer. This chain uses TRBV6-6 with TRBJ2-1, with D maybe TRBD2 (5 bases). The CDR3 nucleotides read TGTGCCAGCAGCGGCCCGAGGGACAATGAGCAGTTCTTC. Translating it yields CASSGPRDNEQFF.